The 7 T cell receptor beta chains below come from one sample, sequenced in a study of beta chain features in type 1 diabetes. Reverse transcription of all isolated RNA meant that expressed TCRB transcripts were sequenced. This table comes from immunoSEQ multiplex PCR, and its TCRdb copy is limited to in-frame clones, with some not included. There are about 470,000 clones in the sample; approximately 30% occur only once, and more than 0.055% lies in the top ten. Sequencing was carried out using naive CD4+ T cells from blood. The receptors come from a man younger than 35 in good health.

The chain recombines TRBV14 with TRBJ2-4; D is unresolved. Deletions cut 1 base from V and 0 bases from J, with 7 bases between. The CDR3 has 15 residues. Per the germline V gene, CDR1 is SGHDN and CDR2 is FVKESK. The CDR3 protein is CASSQGSSAKNIQYF. CDR3 bases: TGTGCCAGCAGCCAAGGTAGCTCAGCCAAAAACATTCAGTACTTC.

This clone showed up just a few times. This rearrangement joins TRBV7-9 to TRBJ2-5, with 12 nucleotides matching TRBD1. Germline trimming cut 2 bases from V and 5 bases from J; bases unmatched to any gene: 3. Looked up from germline, CDR1 is SEHNR and CDR2 is FQNEAQ (reference sequence). The CDR3 has 15 residues. CDR3 DNA sequence: TGTGCCAGCAGCTTACGGGACAGGGGGCATGAGACCCAGTACTTC. Translated: CASSLRDRGHETQYF.

This clone was seen a handful of times. CDR3 DNA: TGTGCCAGCAGCTTAGCCTCTAGCGTTTACGAGCAGTACTTC. Translation gives CASSLASSVYEQYF. This chain uses TRBV11-2 with TRBJ2-7, with a weak D call TRBD2 (6 bases). The germline V gene encodes CDR1 SGHAT and CDR2 FQNNGV. CDR3 length equals 14 residues. V was pared by 1 base and J by 4 bases, with 11 bases between.

The rearrangement links TRBV18 to TRBJ2-4; 7 positions match TRBD1. CDR1 and CDR2 (germline): KGHSH, LQKENI. The V segment lost 3 bases and the J segment 8 bases; nucleotides outside the gene matches: 4. CDR3 length: 13 amino acids. CDR3 sequence: CASSPGQDYIQYF. DNA for the CDR3: TGTGCCAGCTCACCCGGACAGGACTACATTCAGTACTTC.

This clone was found a few times. Other DNA sequences from this sample encode an identical CDR3 as well. The gene calls are TRBV7-2 and TRBJ2-7, with TRBD1 matching 9 bases. There are 13 residues in the CDR3. Per germline, CDR1 SGHTA and CDR2 FQGNSA. Losses at the gene ends were 5 bases for V and 2 bases for J; bases not matched to a gene: 1. CDR3 region: CASSRDRAYEQYF. The CDR3 nucleotides are TGTGCCAGCAGCCGGGACAGGGCCTACGAGCAGTACTTC. Using reference TRBV7-2 and TRBJ2-7 for the parts outside the CDR3, the full variable domain is GAGVSQSPSNKVTEKGKDVELRCDPISGHTALYWYRQSLGQGLEFLIYFQGNSAPDKSGLPSDRFSAERTGGSVSTLTIQRTQQEDSAVYLCASSRDRAYEQYFGPGTRLTVT.

This clone was observed a few times. The chain combines TRBV14 with TRBJ2-1; the match to TRBD1 covers 9 bases. The germline gives CDR1 SGHDN, CDR2 FVKESK. The CDR3 sequence is 14 residues long. V dropped 3 bases and J dropped 8; count of bases not matched to a gene: 5. The CDR3 DNA follows: TGTGCCAGCAGCCAGTCCGGGACAGGGCATGAGCAGTTCTTC. It encodes CASSQSGTGHEQFF.

V usage is TRBV11-2 and J usage is TRBJ2-1, with D maybe TRBD2 (6 bases). Trimming took off 0 bases at V and 12 bases at J, with 21 bases between the two ends. Germline-derived CDR1 and CDR2 are SGHAT and FQNNGV. This CDR3 comprises 16 residues. CDR3 sequence: CASSLDSKFLRDWQFF. The CDR3 DNA sequence: TGTGCCAGCAGCTTAGACTCTAAGTTCCTGCGGGATTGGCAGTTCTTC.